The sequence of this T cell receptor (beta chain) was determined in a study of blood T cell repertoires in COVID-19. As handled by the study authors: Amplifying reference gene primers gave estimates of nucleated cell counts. Data came from immunoSEQ multiplex PCR; TCRdb stores just in-frame clones and leaves some out. That table gives V, J and clone size, and the DNA gave D and trimming. The table records tens of thousands of clones, approximately 83% of them present only once. This CDR3 is 15 amino acids long. Germline V gene lookup returns CDR1 LGHNA and CDR2 YNFKEQ. The V and J ends lost 3 bases and 5 bases, in that order; junction bases with no gene match: 7.

Sequenced input: peripheral blood. This chain connects TRBV4-2 to TRBJ2-7; 10 bases are a match to TRBD1. The TCR originated in a human donor in a cohort sampled during active COVID-19. The CDR3 protein is CASSHSGTGVNEQYF. The CDR3 region has the DNA TGTGCCAGCAGCCATTCCGGGACAGGGGTAAACGAGCAGTACTTC.